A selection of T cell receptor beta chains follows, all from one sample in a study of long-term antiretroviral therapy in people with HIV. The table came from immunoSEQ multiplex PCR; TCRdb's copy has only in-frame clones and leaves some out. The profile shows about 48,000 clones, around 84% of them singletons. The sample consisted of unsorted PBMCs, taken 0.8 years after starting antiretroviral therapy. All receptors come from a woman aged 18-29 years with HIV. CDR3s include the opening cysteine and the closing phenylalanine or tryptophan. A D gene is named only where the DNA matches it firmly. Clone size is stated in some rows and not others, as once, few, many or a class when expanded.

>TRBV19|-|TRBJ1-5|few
CASSPGTRANQPQHF
TGTGCCAGTAGTCCCGGGACAAGGGCGAATCAGCCCCAGCATTTT
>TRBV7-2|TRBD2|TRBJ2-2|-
CASSLAVSGLAGGQDTGELFF
TGTGCCAGCAGCTTAGCCGTGTCGGGACTAGCGGGAGGGCAAGACACCGGGGAGCTGTTTTTT
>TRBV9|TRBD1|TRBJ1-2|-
CASSVDRAWGYTF
TGTGCCAGCAGCGTGGACAGGGCGTGGGGCTACACCTTC
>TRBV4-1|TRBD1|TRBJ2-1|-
CASSQTDRGNEQFF
TGCGCCAGCAGCCAGACGGACAGGGGCAATGAGCAGTTCTTC
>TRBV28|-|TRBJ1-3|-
CASSLFSFGQSSGNTIYF
TGTGCCAGCAGTTTATTCTCCTTCGGCCAGAGCTCTGGAAACACCATATATTTT
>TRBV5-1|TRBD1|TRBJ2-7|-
CASSLETGWDEQYF
TGCGCCAGCAGCTTGGAGACAGGGTGGGACGAGCAGTACTTC
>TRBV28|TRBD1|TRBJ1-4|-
CASNGQGPEKLFF
TGTGCCAGCAACGGACAGGGCCCTGAAAAACTGTTTTTT
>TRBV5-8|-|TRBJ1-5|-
CASSLEEVELPKWSNQPQHF
TGTGCCAGCAGCTTGGAGGAGGTAGAGTTACCAAAGTGGAGCAATCAGCCCCAGCATTTT
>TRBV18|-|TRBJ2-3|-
CASSPRPRQSTDTQYF
TGTGCCAGCTCACCACGGCCGAGACAGAGCACAGATACGCAGTATTTT
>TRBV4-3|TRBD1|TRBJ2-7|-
CASSQEGTGSYEQYF
TGCGCCAGCAGCCAAGAAGGGACAGGTTCCTACGAGCAGTACTTC
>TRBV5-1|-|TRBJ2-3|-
CASSLNSDTQYF
TGCGCCAGCAGCCTGAACTCAGATACGCAGTATTTT
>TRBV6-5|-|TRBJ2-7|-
CASRTGPSLEQYF
TGTGCCAGCAGAACTGGTCCCTCGCTGGAGCAGTACTTC
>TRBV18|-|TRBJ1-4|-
CASSSNGGEKLFF
TGTGCCAGCTCTTCAAACGGCGGGGAAAAACTGTTTTTT
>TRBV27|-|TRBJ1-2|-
CASSSTGPQTTF
TGTGCCAGCAGTTCGACAGGTCCTCAGACCACCTTC
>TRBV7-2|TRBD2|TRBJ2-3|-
CASSLALAGTTDTQYF
TGTGCCAGCAGCTTAGCCCTAGCGGGAACCACAGATACGCAGTATTTT
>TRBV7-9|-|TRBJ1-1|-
CASSLRDGLIIPRTEAFF
TGTGCCAGCAGCTTACGGGACGGCCTAATTATTCCACGCACTGAAGCTTTCTTT